This TCR beta chain stems from a study of T cells in Graves' hyperthyroidism and ophthalmopathy. The CDR3 regions of TCR beta were amplified from RNA transcripts. TCR CDR3 underwent first-round RT-PCR with the HTBI primer set. TCRdb redid the calling of the multiplex PCR reads with MiXCR, one entry per CDR3 protein. The table shows 400,000 to 500,000 distinct CDR3 sequences, with 13% to 15% occurring only once. This clonotype was observed many times. With 3 bases removed from V and 1 base from J, the gap between germline ends came to 18 bases. Germline V CDR1 and CDR2: SGHAT, FQDESV (reference sequence). The CDR3 runs 17 residues.

The sequence was obtained from a woman aged 18-29 years with Graves' hyperthyroidism. The rearrangement joins TRBV11-1 to TRBJ1-1; perhaps TRBD1 as D (6 bases). Sequencing was performed on blood. CDR3 in DNA: TGTGCCAGCAGCTTCGCCCCCCCGACAGGTGGGAACACTGAAGCTTTCTTT. As protein: CASSFAPPTGGNTEAFF. Supplemented by reference TRBV11-1 and TRBJ1-1, the full variable domain reads EAEVAQSPRYKITEKSQAVAFWCDPISGHATLYWYRQILGQGPELLVQFQDESVVDDSQLPKDRFSAERLKGVDSTLKIQPAELGDSAMYLCASSFAPPTGGNTEAFFGQGTRLTVV.